The 9 T cell receptor beta chains presented below share a single source sample, sequenced in a study of blood T cell repertoires in COVID-19. The method was immunoSEQ multiplex PCR; TCRdb's version includes in-frame clones alone and lacks a portion of them. The sample shows roughly 120,000 clones, 55% to 75% of them seen only once. Sequenced input: peripheral blood. The receptors here all came from a human donor with acute or convalescent COVID-19. The donor label of this sample is uncertain.

This chain joins TRBV5-1 and TRBJ2-3; 7 nucleotides line up with TRBD1. CDR1 SGHRS and CDR2 YFSETQ come from the germline V gene. This CDR3 spans 15 amino acids. V dropped 0 bases and J dropped 5; count of bases not matched to a gene: 6. CDR3 residues: CASSLVAGGVDTQYF. The CDR3 coding sequence is TGCGCCAGCAGCTTGGTCGCAGGGGGAGTAGATACGCAGTATTTT.

The chain recombines TRBV30 with TRBJ1-5; TRBD1 might be the D (6 bases). The CDR3 loop spans 16 amino acids. The germline V gene encodes CDR1 GTSNPN and CDR2 SVGIG (reference sequence). Trimming removed 3 bases at V and 0 bases at J, with 15 bases between. CDR3 loop: CAWSTGSVNSNQPQHF. As DNA, the CDR3 is TGTGCCTGGAGCACAGGGAGTGTTAATAGCAATCAGCCCCAGCATTTT.

The chain is built from TRBV4-1 and TRBJ1-5; D may be TRBD1 (5 bases). Germline CDR1 MGHRA, CDR2 YSYEKL. V shed 2 bases and J shed 0 bases, with 11 bases lying between them. The CDR3 contains 16 residues. The CDR3, as DNA: TGCGCCAGCAGCCAACCAGACAGATATAGCAATCAGCCCCAGCATTTT. Its translation is CASSQPDRYSNQPQHF.

The chain has TRBV4-1 and TRBJ2-7; 7 bases are a match to TRBD2. Germline lookup yields CDR1 MGHRA and CDR2 YSYEKL. CDR3 size: 15 residues. Trimming at V came to 4 bases and at J to 4 bases, leaving 10 bases not matched to a gene. The CDR3 DNA is TGCGCCAGCAGCCCCTATGGGGGGGGTGTTTACGAGCAGTACTTC. This translates into CASSPYGGGVYEQYF.

The chain carries TRBV5-1 and TRBJ1-3; 7 nucleotides align to TRBD1. CDR1 SGHRS and CDR2 YFSETQ come from the germline V gene. J gave up 0 bases and V 7 bases, and 10 bases lay outside the gene matches. This CDR3 region has 16 residues. The CDR3 DNA follows: TGCGCCAGCTCTGGAGGACAGGACATCTCTGGAAACACCATATATTTT. Translating it yields CASSGGQDISGNTIYF.

This sequence joins TRBV3-1 (or the pseudogene TRBV3-2) and TRBJ2-1; D perhaps matches TRBD2 (6 bases). The V end was cut by 0 bases, the J end by 0 bases, with 15 bases between. CDR1 LGHDT and CDR2 YNNKEL come from the germline V gene (reference sequence). The CDR3 has 18 residues. The CDR3 coding sequence is TGTGCCAGCAGCCAAGATCTTGTCGGGGGAGGCTCCTACAATGAGCAGTTCTTC. Translated, it gives CASSQDLVGGGSYNEQFF.

The count of this clone is one. The chain recombines TRBV5-6 with TRBJ1-4; 7 bases agree with TRBD1. Germline V CDR1 and CDR2: SGHDT, YYEEEE. Trimming at V came to 0 bases and at J to 0 bases, leaving 5 bases not matched to a gene. The CDR3 extends over 17 amino acids. The CDR3 DNA is TGTGCCAGCAGCTTGGGTAACAGGGGTGCAACTAATGAAAAACTGTTTTTT. As protein: CASSLGNRGATNEKLFF.

V and J are TRBV15 and TRBJ2-5, with 11 bases lining up with TRBD2. Trimming at V came to 0 bases and at J to 6 bases, leaving 6 bases not matched to a gene. CDR1 is LNHNV and CDR2 is YYDKDF in the germline V gene (reference sequence). This CDR3 spans 16 amino acids. The CDR3 DNA reads as TGTGCCACCAGCAGAGAGACTAGCGGGGTTGGGAAGACCCAGTACTTC. This codes for CATSRETSGVGKTQYF. The whole variable domain, remainder taken from reference TRBV15 and TRBJ2-5, is DAMVIQNPRYQVTQFGKPVTLSCSQTLNHNVMYWYQQKSSQAPKLLFHYYDKDFNNEADTPDNFQSRRPNTSFCFLDIRSPGLGDTAMYLCATSRETSGVGKTQYFGPGTRLLVL.

The chain recombines TRBV7-8 with TRBJ2-2; a possible D gene is TRBD1 (6 bases). V lost 2 bases and J 1 base, leaving 17 bases between the germline ends. This CDR3 is 18 amino acids long. Germline CDR1 reads SGHVS; CDR2 reads FQNEAQ. The CDR3 nucleotides are TGTGCCAGCAGCTTAATGGGTACACAGGGATTGAACACCGGGGAGCTGTTTTTT. Its protein product is CASSLMGTQGLNTGELFF.